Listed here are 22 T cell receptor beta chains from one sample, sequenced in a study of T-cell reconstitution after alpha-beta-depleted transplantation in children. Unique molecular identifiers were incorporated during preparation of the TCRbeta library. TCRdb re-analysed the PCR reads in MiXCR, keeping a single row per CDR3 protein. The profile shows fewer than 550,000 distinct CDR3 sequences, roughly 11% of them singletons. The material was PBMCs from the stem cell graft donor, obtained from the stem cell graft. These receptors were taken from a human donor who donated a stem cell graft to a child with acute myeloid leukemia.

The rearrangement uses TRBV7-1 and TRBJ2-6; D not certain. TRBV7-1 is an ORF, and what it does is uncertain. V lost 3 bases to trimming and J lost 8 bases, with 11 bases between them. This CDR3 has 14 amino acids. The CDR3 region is CASSSRVSPNVLTF. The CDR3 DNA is TGTGCCAGCAGCTCCCGCGTTTCCCCCAACGTCCTGACTTTC.

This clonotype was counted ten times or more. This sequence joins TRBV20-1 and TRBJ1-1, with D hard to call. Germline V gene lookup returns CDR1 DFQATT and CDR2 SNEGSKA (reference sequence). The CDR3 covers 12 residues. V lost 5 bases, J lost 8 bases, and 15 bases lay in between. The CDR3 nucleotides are TGCAGTGCTCGATTGGAGGTTGGGGAAGCTTTCTTT. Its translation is CSARLEVGEAFF.

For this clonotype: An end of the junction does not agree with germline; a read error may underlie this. The DNA of the CDR3 is TGTCCCAGCAGTTTTCTGGCTTGGAATGAGCAGTTCTTC. This sequence encodes CPSSFLAWNEQFF. The rearrangement links TRBV12-3 or TRBV12-4 to TRBJ2-1, with D unresolved. The CDR3 is made up of 13 amino acids.

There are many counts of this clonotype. The CDR3 DNA sequence: TGCAGTGCGCACTCTGGGGCCAACGTCCTGACTTTC. The encoded protein is CSAHSGANVLTF. The chain couples TRBV20-1 to TRBJ2-6, with D unresolved. CDR1 and CDR2 from the germline V gene are DFQATT and SNEGSKA (reference sequence). V lost 6 bases, J lost 0 bases, and 3 bases lay in between. The CDR3 totals 12 residues.

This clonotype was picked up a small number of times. DNA for the CDR3: TGCGCCAGCAGCTTACCCGGGGGGGCCTCGTACACCGGGGAGCTGTTTTTT. As protein: CASSLPGGASYTGELFF. The V call is TRBV5-1, the J call TRBJ2-2; TRBD2 aligns across 8 bases. Trimming took 2 bases from V and 3 from J; bases not matched to a gene: 9. The germline gives CDR1 SGHRS, CDR2 YFSETQ. This CDR3 is built from 17 residues. The variable domain in full, with the rest retrieved from reference TRBV5-1 and TRBJ2-2, is KAGVTQTPRYLIKTRGQQVTLSCSPISGHRSVSWYQQTPGQGLQFLFEYFSETQRNKGNFPGRFSGRQFSNSRSEMNVSTLELGDSALYLCASSLPGGASYTGELFFGEGSRLTVL.

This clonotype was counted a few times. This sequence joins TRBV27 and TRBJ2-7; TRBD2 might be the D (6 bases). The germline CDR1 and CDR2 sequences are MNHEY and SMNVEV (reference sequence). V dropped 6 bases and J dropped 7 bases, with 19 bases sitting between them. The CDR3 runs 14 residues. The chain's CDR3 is CASSRGTGVREQYF. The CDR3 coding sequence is TGTGCCAGCAGCCGCGGGACCGGTGTTCGGGAGCAGTACTTC.

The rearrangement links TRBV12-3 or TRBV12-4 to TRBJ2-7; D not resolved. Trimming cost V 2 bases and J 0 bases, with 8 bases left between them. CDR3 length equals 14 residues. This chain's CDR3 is CASSLTRNSYEQYF. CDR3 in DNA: TGTGCCAGCAGTTTAACCAGGAACTCCTACGAGCAGTACTTC.

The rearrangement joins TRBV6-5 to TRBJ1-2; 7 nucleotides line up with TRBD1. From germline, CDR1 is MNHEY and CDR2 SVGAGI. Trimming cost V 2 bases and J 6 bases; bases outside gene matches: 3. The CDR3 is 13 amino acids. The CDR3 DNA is TGTGCCAGCAGTTACGACAGGGAAAATGGCTACACCTTC. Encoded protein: CASSYDRENGYTF.

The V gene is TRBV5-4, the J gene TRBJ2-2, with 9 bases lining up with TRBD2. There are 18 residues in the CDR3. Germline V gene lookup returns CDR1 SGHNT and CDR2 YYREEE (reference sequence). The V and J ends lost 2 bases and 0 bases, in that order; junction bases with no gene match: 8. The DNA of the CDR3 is TGTGCCAGCAGCTTCGCCGATAGCGGGGGTTCGAACACCGGGGAGCTGTTTTTT. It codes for CASSFADSGGSNTGELFF.

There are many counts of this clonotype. This CDR3 is CASSPQRRTVNTEAFF. Written as DNA, the CDR3 is TGTGCCAGCAGCCCCCAGAGAAGAACAGTGAACACTGAAGCTTTCTTT. This chain joins TRBV7-2 and TRBJ1-1, with D unclear. The V end was cut by 5 bases, the J end by 0 bases, with 16 bases between. This CDR3 comprises 16 residues. The germline V gene encodes CDR1 SGHTA and CDR2 FQGNSA.

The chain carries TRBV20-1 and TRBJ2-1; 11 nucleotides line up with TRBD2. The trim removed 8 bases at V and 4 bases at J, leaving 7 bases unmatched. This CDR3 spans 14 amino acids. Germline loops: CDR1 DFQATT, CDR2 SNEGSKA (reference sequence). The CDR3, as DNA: TGCAGTCCGATGACTAGCGGGGCTTACAATGAGCAGTTCTTC. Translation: CSPMTSGAYNEQFF.

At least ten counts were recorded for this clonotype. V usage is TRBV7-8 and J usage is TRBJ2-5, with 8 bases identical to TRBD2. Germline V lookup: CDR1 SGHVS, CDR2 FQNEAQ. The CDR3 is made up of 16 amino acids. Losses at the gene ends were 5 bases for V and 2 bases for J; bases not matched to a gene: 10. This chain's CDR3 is CASSPIAGTLQETQYF. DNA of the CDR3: TGTGCCAGCAGCCCCATAGCGGGGACATTACAAGAGACCCAGTACTTC.

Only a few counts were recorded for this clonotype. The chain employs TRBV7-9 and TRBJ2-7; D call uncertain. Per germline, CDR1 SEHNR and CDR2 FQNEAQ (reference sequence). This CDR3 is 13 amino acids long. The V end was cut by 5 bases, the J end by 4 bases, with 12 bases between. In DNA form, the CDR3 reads TGTGCCAGCAGCCCCTCGACGGATTACGAGCAGTACGTC. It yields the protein CASSPSTDYEQYV.

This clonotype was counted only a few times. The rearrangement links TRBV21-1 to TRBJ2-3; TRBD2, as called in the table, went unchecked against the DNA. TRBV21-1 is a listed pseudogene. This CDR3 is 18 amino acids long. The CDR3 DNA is TGTGCCAGCAGAGATGGGTCGTCGGCAGGGGCTAACACAGATACGCAGTATTTT. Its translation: CASRDGSSAGANTDTQYF.

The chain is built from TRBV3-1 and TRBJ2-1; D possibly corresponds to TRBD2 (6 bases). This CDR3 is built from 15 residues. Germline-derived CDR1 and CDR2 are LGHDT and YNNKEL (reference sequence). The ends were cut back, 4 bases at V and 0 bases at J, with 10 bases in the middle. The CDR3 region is CASSPVSGSYNEQFF. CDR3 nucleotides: TGTGCCAGCAGCCCCGTTAGCGGCTCCTACAATGAGCAGTTCTTC.

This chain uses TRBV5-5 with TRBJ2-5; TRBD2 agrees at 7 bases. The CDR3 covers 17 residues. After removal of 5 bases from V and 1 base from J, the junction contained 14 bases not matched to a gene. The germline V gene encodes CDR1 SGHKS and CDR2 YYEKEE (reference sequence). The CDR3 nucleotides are TGTGCCAGCAGTGGCGCCATCTCCGGGACTACCCAAGAGACCCAGTACTTC. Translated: CASSGAISGTTQETQYF.

The CDR3 DNA follows: TGTGCCATCAGTATGACTGCAACGGGTAACTATGGCTACACCTTC. Its protein product is CAISMTATGNYGYTF. The chain couples TRBV10-3 to TRBJ1-2; no reliable D call. The CDR3 covers 15 residues. Looked up from germline, CDR1 is ENHRY and CDR2 is SYGVKD. V lost 5 bases to trimming and J lost 1 base, with 14 bases between them.

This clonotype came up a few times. The CDR3 here is CASSFAPRSIQYF. CDR3 nucleotide sequence: TGTGCCAGCAGCTTCGCCCCTAGGAGCATTCAGTACTTC. The chain joins TRBV7-3 to TRBJ2-4; D remains ambiguous. The germline V and J ends were trimmed by 3 bases and 9 bases, with 12 bases remaining between them. The CDR3 extends over 13 amino acids. Germline V gene sequence: CDR1 SGHTA, CDR2 FQGTGA.

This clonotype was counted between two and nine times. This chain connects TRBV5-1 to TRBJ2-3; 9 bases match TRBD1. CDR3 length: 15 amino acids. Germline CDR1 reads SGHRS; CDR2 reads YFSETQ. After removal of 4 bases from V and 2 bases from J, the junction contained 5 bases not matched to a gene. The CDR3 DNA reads TGCGCCAGCAGCATCACAGGGGGCATCACAGATACGCAGTATTTT. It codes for CASSITGGITDTQYF. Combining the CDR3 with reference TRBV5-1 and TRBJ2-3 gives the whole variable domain KAGVTQTPRYLIKTRGQQVTLSCSPISGHRSVSWYQQTPGQGLQFLFEYFSETQRNKGNFPGRFSGRQFSNSRSEMNVSTLELGDSALYLCASSITGGITDTQYFGPGTRLTVL.

The CDR3 protein is CASSLLWGETQYF. The DNA for the CDR3 is TGCGCCAGCAGCCTTCTCTGGGGGGAGACCCAGTACTTC. The chain links TRBV4-1 to TRBJ2-5; D tentatively fits TRBD1 or TRBD2 (5 bases each). Trimming shortened V by 4 bases and J by 5 bases, and 11 bases separated the two germline ends. The CDR3 has 13 amino acids. Per germline, CDR1 MGHRA and CDR2 YSYEKL.

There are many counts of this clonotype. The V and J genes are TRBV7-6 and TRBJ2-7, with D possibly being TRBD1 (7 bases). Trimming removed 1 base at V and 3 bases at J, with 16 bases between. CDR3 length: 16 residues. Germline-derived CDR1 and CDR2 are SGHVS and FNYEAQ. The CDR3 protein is CASSLGFGGGFYEQYF. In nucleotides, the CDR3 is TGTGCCAGCAGCTTAGGATTTGGAGGGGGCTTCTACGAGCAGTACTTC.

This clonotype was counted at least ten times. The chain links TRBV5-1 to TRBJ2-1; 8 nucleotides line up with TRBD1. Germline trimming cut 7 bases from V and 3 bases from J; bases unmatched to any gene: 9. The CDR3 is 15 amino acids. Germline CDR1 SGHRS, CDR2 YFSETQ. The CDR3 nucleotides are TGCGCCAGCCGGGAGCAAGGACAGGGCTACAATGAGCAGTTCTTC. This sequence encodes CASREQGQGYNEQFF.